The 30 T cell receptor beta chains presented below share a single source sample, sequenced in a study of blood T cell repertoires in COVID-19. Clones were read by immunoSEQ multiplex PCR, and TCRdb kept only the in-frame ones, dropping some. The profile shows under 250,000 clones, roughly 80% of them singletons. The sample consisted of peripheral blood. These receptors were obtained from a man aged 50 or older with active or convalescent COVID-19.

The chain employs TRBV28 and TRBJ2-7; D unresolved. V dropped 6 bases and J dropped 7 bases, with 22 bases sitting between them. Germline CDR1 reads MDHEN; CDR2 reads SYDVKM. The CDR3 length is 15 residues. Here the CDR3 reads CASSLDIAPSQEQYF. CDR3 DNA sequence: TGTGCCAGCAGCCTCGACATCGCCCCATCTCAAGAGCAGTACTTC.

The V gene is TRBV3-1 (or the pseudogene TRBV3-2), the J gene TRBJ1-4; D gene uncertain. CDR3 length equals 11 residues. Per the germline V gene, CDR1 is LGHDT and CDR2 is YNNKEL (reference sequence). V shed 6 bases and J shed 9 bases, with 8 bases lying between them. The CDR3 loop reads CASRRDKKLFF. The DNA for the CDR3 is TGTGCCAGCAGGCGAGACAAAAAACTGTTTTTT.

The V and J genes are TRBV11-2 and TRBJ1-6; 9 bases map to TRBD1. V was clipped by 4 bases and J by 10 bases; unmatched bases: 8. Germline CDR1 reads SGHAT; CDR2 reads FQNNGV. CDR3 length: 15 amino acids. CDR3 nucleotide sequence: TGTGCCAGCAGCTCCCTCACAGGGGGCGGATCACCCCTCCACTTT. This gives the protein CASSSLTGGGSPLHF.

The chain carries TRBV10-3 and TRBJ2-1; D possibly corresponds to TRBD2 (6 bases). This CDR3 is built from 16 residues. V lost 5 bases, J lost 5 bases, and 19 bases lay in between. The germline V gene encodes CDR1 ENHRY and CDR2 SYGVKD. The CDR3: CAISPLGTAVNNEQFF. The CDR3 DNA is TGTGCCATCAGTCCGTTAGGGACTGCGGTGAACAATGAGCAGTTCTTC.

This clone was found once. The chain is built from TRBV6-1 and TRBJ1-5; D possibly corresponds to TRBD1 (6 bases). From germline, CDR1 is MNHNS and CDR2 SASEGT. V was cut by 3 bases and J by 5 bases, with 14 bases left in between. CDR3 length: 15 residues. Here the CDR3 DNA reads TGTGCCAGCAGTGAGTCCTTAAACAGGGATCAGCCCCAGCATTTT. Residues: CASSESLNRDQPQHF.

The chain employs TRBV12-3 or TRBV12-4 and TRBJ2-5, with D maybe TRBD1 (5 bases). The CDR3 totals 13 residues. The V gene lost 5 bases and the J gene lost 1 base, with 8 bases spanning the gap. The CDR3 region is CASSKGFQETQYF. Written as DNA, the CDR3 is TGTGCCAGCAGTAAGGGGTTCCAAGAGACCCAGTACTTC.

V gene TRBV11-3 combines with J gene TRBJ2-5, with D possibly being TRBD2 (5 bases). The ends were cut back, 3 bases at V and 5 bases at J, with 19 bases in the middle. This CDR3 has 16 residues. Germline V gives CDR1 SGHNT, CDR2 YENEEA. The CDR3 sequence is CASSLGRGLEVETQYF. Here the CDR3 DNA reads TGTGCCAGCAGCTTGGGGAGAGGCTTGGAGGTGGAGACCCAGTACTTC.

The J gene is TRBJ1-2, the V gene TRBV5-4, with TRBD1 identical over 7 bases. Trimming took 0 bases from V and 4 from J; bases not matched to a gene: 6. CDR1 and CDR2 (germline): SGHNT, YYREEE (reference sequence). The CDR3 has 15 amino acids. This CDR3 is CASSLGGGLGYGYTF. In DNA, the CDR3 is TGTGCCAGCAGCTTGGGAGGGGGCTTAGGCTATGGCTACACCTTC.

The V gene is TRBV6-2 or TRBV6-3, the J gene TRBJ2-6; tentative D call: TRBD1 (5 bases). This CDR3 contains 17 residues. Germline CDR1 reads MNHEY; CDR2 reads SVGEGT. V lost 5 bases and J lost 0, with 14 bases in between. The DNA of the CDR3 is TGTGCCAGCAGTAGTCAGGGTTTCCCCTCTGGGGCCAACGTCCTGACTTTC. Translating gives CASSSQGFPSGANVLTF.

This clone has only one observation. The genes are TRBV29-1 and TRBJ1-1; 7 positions agree with TRBD1. The CDR3 length is 13 residues. Losses at the gene ends were 5 bases for V and 1 base for J; bases not matched to a gene: 4. Per the germline V gene, CDR1 is SQVTM and CDR2 is ANQGSEA. The CDR3 DNA follows: TGCAGCGTTCGACAGGGCCAGAACACTGAAGCTTTCTTT. Amino acid sequence: CSVRQGQNTEAFF. The whole variable domain, remainder taken from reference TRBV29-1 and TRBJ1-1, is SAVISQKPSRDICQRGTSLTIQCQVDSQVTMMFWYRQQPGQSLTLIATANQGSEATYESGFVIDKFPISRPNLTFSTLTVSNMSPEDSSIYLCSVRQGQNTEAFFGQGTRLTVV.

The chain has TRBV28 and TRBJ1-2; D might be TRBD1 (6 bases). This CDR3 spans 12 amino acids. CDR1 is MDHEN and CDR2 is SYDVKM in the germline V gene. The ends were cut back, 5 bases at V and 8 bases at J, with 12 bases in the middle. CDR3 residues: CASSLQGWGYTF. CDR3 nucleotide sequence: TGTGCCAGCAGTCTACAGGGTTGGGGCTACACCTTC.

This clone occurred once. The V and J genes are TRBV11-2 and TRBJ2-5, with a tentative D call TRBD2 (7 bases). The CDR3 is 14 amino acids. V lost 5 bases and J lost 4, with 14 bases in between. CDR1 is SGHAT, CDR2 FQNNGV, per germline. The CDR3 sequence: CASSKEGGLETQYF. CDR3 sequence (DNA): TGTGCCAGCAGCAAAGAGGGGGGGCTAGAGACCCAGTACTTC.

This chain connects TRBV9 to TRBJ2-2; D is perhaps TRBD2 (7 bases). Germline loops: CDR1 SGDLS, CDR2 YYNGEE. The V end was cut by 6 bases, the J end by 4 bases, with 19 bases between. The length of the CDR3 is 16 residues. CDR3 sequence: CASNQLSRGGTGELFF. The CDR3 region has the DNA TGTGCCAGCAACCAGCTCTCGAGGGGGGGCACCGGGGAGCTGTTTTTT.

The rearrangement joins TRBV7-2 to TRBJ1-5; a weak D match, TRBD1 (5 bases). The CDR3 is 13 amino acids. Per germline, CDR1 SGHTA and CDR2 FQGNSA. V lost 8 bases to trimming and J lost 5 bases, with 13 bases between them. CDR3 region: CASALGGYQPQHF. The CDR3 DNA is TGTGCCAGCGCGCTGGGGGGGTATCAGCCCCAGCATTTT.

V usage is TRBV29-1 and J usage is TRBJ1-1; 7 bases match TRBD1. CDR1 is SQVTM, CDR2 ANQGSEA, per germline. The CDR3 has 12 residues. Trimming at V came to 6 bases and at J to 7 bases, leaving 8 bases not matched to a gene. The CDR3 spells CSVHRGHIEAFF. In nucleotides, the CDR3 is TGCAGCGTGCACAGGGGTCATATTGAAGCTTTCTTT.

The J gene is TRBJ1-2, the V gene TRBV3-1 (or the pseudogene TRBV3-2), with 7 bases that match TRBD1. The CDR3 is 16 residues long. Germline CDR1 LGHDT, CDR2 YNNKEL (reference sequence). V gave up 4 bases and J gave up 1 base; unmatched junction bases: 9. CDR3 coding DNA: TGTGCCAGCAGCCCATTCCAGGGGGGCAGTAACTATGGCTACACCTTC. Amino acids: CASSPFQGGSNYGYTF.

This chain uses TRBV5-1 with TRBJ1-3, with TRBD1 matching over 9 bases. The CDR3 is 18 amino acids. J was trimmed by 2 bases and V by 1 base; bases with no gene match: 10. Germline loops: CDR1 SGHRS, CDR2 YFSETQ. The chain's CDR3 is CASSLLGQGPLTGNTIYF. Here the CDR3 DNA reads TGCGCCAGCAGCTTGTTGGGACAGGGCCCACTCACTGGAAACACCATATATTTT.

J is TRBJ2-1 and V is TRBV6-1; 8 bases agree with TRBD2. With 1 base clipped from V and 5 bases from J, the junction kept 4 bases outside the gene matches. Germline loops: CDR1 MNHNS, CDR2 SASEGT. The CDR3 has 15 amino acids. Written as DNA, the CDR3 is TGTGCCAGCAGTGAAGTGGCGGGGGGCAACAATGAGCAGTTCTTC. This translates into CASSEVAGGNNEQFF.

J is TRBJ1-1 and V is TRBV6-1; 12 positions agree with TRBD1. J gave up 4 bases and V 1 base, and 4 bases lay outside the gene matches. This CDR3 is built from 16 residues. CDR1 is MNHNS, CDR2 SASEGT, per germline. Written as DNA, the CDR3 is TGTGCCAGCAGTGAAGGGGGACAGGGGGCGCCCACTGAAGCTTTCTTT. This encodes CASSEGGQGAPTEAFF.

The J gene is TRBJ2-4, the V gene TRBV9, with D perhaps TRBD2 (7 bases). V was trimmed by 4 bases and J by 6 bases, leaving 17 bases between them. The CDR3 contains 15 residues. CDR1 and CDR2 (germline): SGDLS, YYNGEE. The CDR3 nucleotides read TGTGCCAGCAGCCCAGGGGAGGGGCCGGGAAACATTCAGTACTTC. The encoded protein is CASSPGEGPGNIQYF.

CDR3 protein: CATSEEAPTGFSGNTIYF. CDR3 bases: TGTGCCACCAGTGAGGAAGCGCCAACAGGTTTCTCTGGAAACACCATATATTTT. The chain uses TRBV24-1 and TRBJ1-3, with D perhaps matching TRBD1 (5 bases). V lost 4 bases, J lost 0 bases, and 18 bases lay in between. The CDR3 sequence is 18 residues long. Germline values: CDR1 KGHDR, CDR2 SFDVKD.

The chain recombines TRBV6-1 with TRBJ2-6; 9 bases fit TRBD1. The CDR3 extends over 17 amino acids. Germline loops: CDR1 MNHNS, CDR2 SASEGT. Trimming removed 3 bases from V and 0 bases from J; junction bases left unmatched: 3. The CDR3 is CASSDTGGRSGANVLTF. CDR3 nucleotides: TGTGCCAGCAGTGATACAGGGGGCCGCTCTGGGGCCAACGTCCTGACTTTC.

This chain joins TRBV7-8 and TRBJ1-6; D remains unclear. Germline V gives CDR1 SGHVS, CDR2 FQNEAQ. V lost 5 bases and J lost 0, with 11 bases in between. The CDR3 contains 16 residues. The CDR3 DNA follows: TGTGCCAGCAGCCCACGCACGAGCTCCTATAATTCACCCCTCCACTTT. This codes for CASSPRTSSYNSPLHF.

The chain is built from TRBV18 and TRBJ2-1, with 7 bases that match TRBD1. CDR3 size: 13 residues. CDR1 and CDR2 (germline): KGHSH, LQKENI. After removal of 2 bases from V and 10 bases from J, the junction contained 5 bases not matched to a gene. The CDR3 DNA follows: TGTGCCAGCTCACCAACCACAGGGGACGAGCAGTTCTTC. It encodes CASSPTTGDEQFF.

The rearrangement joins TRBV6-2 or TRBV6-3 to TRBJ1-2; no reliable D call. There are 14 residues in the CDR3. Trimming shortened V by 6 bases and J by 4 bases, and 15 bases separated the two germline ends. Germline V lookup: CDR1 MNHEY, CDR2 SVGEGT. The CDR3 reads CASSPGPGSYGYTF. The CDR3 DNA reads TGTGCCAGCAGCCCCGGGCCGGGGAGCTATGGCTACACCTTC.

The rearrangement uses TRBV6-5 and TRBJ2-1; D is possibly TRBD1 (6 bases). CDR1 is MNHEY and CDR2 is SVGAGI in the germline V gene. This CDR3 contains 13 residues. Between the trimmed V and J ends, which lost 6 bases and 5 bases, there was a span of 11 bases. This CDR3 is CASRQGLNNEQFF. CDR3 nucleotide sequence: TGTGCCAGCAGACAGGGCCTAAACAATGAGCAGTTCTTC.

The CDR3 sequence: CASSDRGAGGSPLHF. CDR3 bases: TGTGCCAGCAGTGACAGGGGCGCTGGGGGTTCACCCCTCCACTTT. The chain recombines TRBV6-1 with TRBJ1-6; tentatively, D is TRBD1 (6 bases). CDR3 size: 15 residues. V was trimmed by 3 bases and J by 9 bases, leaving 15 bases between them. Germline CDR1 MNHNS, CDR2 SASEGT.

The CDR3 sequence is CASSLTGQGANGYTF. As DNA, the CDR3 is TGCGCCAGCAGCTTGACCGGACAGGGGGCAAATGGCTACACCTTC. V is TRBV5-1 and J is TRBJ1-2; 11 bases align to TRBD1. Germline V CDR1 and CDR2: SGHRS, YFSETQ. Losses at the gene ends were 1 base for V and 6 bases for J; bases not matched to a gene: 5. The CDR3 runs to 15 residues.

The gene calls are TRBV7-2 and TRBJ2-1; tentatively, D is TRBD1 (5 bases). The germline V gene has CDR1 SGHTA and CDR2 FQGNSA. The CDR3 extends over 13 amino acids. V was pared by 1 base and J by 5 bases, with 6 bases between. The CDR3 sequence is CASSLGQNNEQFF. The CDR3 coding sequence is TGTGCCAGCAGCTTAGGACAGAACAATGAGCAGTTCTTC.

The V call is TRBV29-1, the J call TRBJ1-1; 8 bases match TRBD1. Germline CDR1 reads SQVTM; CDR2 reads ANQGSEA. V was clipped by 5 bases and J by 5 bases; unmatched bases: 7. There are 13 residues in the CDR3. Here the CDR3 reads CSVREGTGTEAFF. The CDR3 DNA reads TGCAGCGTTCGTGAGGGGACAGGAACTGAAGCTTTCTTT. Full variable domain (remainder filled in from reference TRBV29-1 and TRBJ1-1): SAVISQKPSRDICQRGTSLTIQCQVDSQVTMMFWYRQQPGQSLTLIATANQGSEATYESGFVIDKFPISRPNLTFSTLTVSNMSPEDSSIYLCSVREGTGTEAFFGQGTRLTVV.